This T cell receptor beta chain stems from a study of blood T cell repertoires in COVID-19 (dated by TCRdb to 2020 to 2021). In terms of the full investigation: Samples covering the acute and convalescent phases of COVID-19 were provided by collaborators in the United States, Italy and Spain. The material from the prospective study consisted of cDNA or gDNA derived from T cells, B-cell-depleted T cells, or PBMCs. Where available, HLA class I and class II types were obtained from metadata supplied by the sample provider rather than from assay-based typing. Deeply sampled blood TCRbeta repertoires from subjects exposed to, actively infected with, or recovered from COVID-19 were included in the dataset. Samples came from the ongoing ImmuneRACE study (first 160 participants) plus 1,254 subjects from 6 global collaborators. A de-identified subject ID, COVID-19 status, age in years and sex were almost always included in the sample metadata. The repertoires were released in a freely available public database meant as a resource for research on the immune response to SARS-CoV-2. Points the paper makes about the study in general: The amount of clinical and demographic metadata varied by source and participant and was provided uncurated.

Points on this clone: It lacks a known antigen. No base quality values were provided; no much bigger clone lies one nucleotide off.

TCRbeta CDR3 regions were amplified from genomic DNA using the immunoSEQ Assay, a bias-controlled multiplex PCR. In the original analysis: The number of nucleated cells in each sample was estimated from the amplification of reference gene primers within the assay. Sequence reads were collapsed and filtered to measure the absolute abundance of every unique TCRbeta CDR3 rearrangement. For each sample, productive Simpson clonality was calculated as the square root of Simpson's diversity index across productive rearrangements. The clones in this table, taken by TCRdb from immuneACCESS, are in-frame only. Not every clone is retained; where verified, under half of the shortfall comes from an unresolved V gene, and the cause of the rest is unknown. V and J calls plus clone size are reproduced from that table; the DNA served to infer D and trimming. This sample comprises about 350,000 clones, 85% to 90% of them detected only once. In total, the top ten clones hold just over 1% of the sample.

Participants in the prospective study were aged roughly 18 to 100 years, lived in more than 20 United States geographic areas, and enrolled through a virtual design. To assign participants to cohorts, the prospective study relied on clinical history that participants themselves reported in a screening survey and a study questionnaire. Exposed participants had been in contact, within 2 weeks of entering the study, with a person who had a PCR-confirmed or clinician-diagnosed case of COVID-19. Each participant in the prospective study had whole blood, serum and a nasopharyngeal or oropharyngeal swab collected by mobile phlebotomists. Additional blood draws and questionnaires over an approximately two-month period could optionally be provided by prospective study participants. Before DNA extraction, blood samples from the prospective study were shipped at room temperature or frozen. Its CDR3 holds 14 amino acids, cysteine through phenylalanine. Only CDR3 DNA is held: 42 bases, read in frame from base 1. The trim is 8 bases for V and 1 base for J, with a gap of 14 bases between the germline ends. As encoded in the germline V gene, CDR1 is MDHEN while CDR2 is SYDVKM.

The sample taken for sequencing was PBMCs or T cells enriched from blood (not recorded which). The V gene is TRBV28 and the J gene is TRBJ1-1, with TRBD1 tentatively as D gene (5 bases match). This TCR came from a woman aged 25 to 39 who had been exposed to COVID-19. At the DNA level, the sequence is TGTGCCAGCCTCCACCCTCAGGGGAACACTGAAGCTTTCTTT. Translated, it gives CASLHPQGNTEAFF. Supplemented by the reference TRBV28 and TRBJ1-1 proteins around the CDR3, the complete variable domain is DVKVTQSSRYLVKRTGEKVFLECVQDMDHENMFWYRQDPGLGLRLIYFSYDVKMKEKGDIPEGYSVSREKKERFSLILESASTNQTSMYLCASLHPQGNTEAFFGQGTRLTVV.